This entry lists 2 T cell receptor beta chains sequenced from one sample in a study of cytomegalovirus exposure and HLA in healthy donors. It was with 60 Vbeta and 13 Jbeta primers that the PCR ran. The table came from immunoSEQ multiplex PCR; TCRdb's copy has only in-frame clones and leaves some out. The sample contains some 120,000 clones, roughly 73% of which appear only once. The specimen sequenced was PBMCs. The receptors shown here come from a woman aged 25-40 years in good health and CMV-seronegative.

This clone was found a few times. CDR3 amino acids: CASTPVTGNTEAFF. The CDR3 DNA follows: TGTGCCAGCACCCCCGTGACAGGAAACACTGAAGCTTTCTTT. V usage is TRBV27 and J usage is TRBJ1-1, with D maybe TRBD1 (6 bases). CDR3 length: 14 residues. The germline CDR1 and CDR2 sequences are MNHEY and SMNVEV (reference sequence). Trimming pared 7 bases from V and 2 bases from J, leaving 14 bases between.

The chain combines TRBV27 with TRBJ1-1; no clear D. CDR3 length: 14 amino acids. Germline V gene lookup returns CDR1 MNHEY and CDR2 SMNVEV (reference sequence). With 4 bases removed from V and 1 base from J, the gap between germline ends came to 10 bases. The CDR3 nucleotides read TGTGCCAGCAGTTCGGGGATTCCGAACACTGAAGCTTTCTTT. Translation gives CASSSGIPNTEAFF.